This is a list of T cell receptor beta chains from one sample in a study of T-cell memory formation after mild COVID-19. TCRdb passed the 5' RACE reads through MiXCR, listing each CDR3 protein once. This sample has about 430,000 distinct CDR3 sequences, with around 17% found just once. Sequenced sample: PBMCs or a T cell subset sorted from them (not recorded which). All receptors come from a man aged 18-30 years who had mild COVID-19 (a few samples of this study predate the infection). Cell type and time point are not known. Both conserved end residues are part of each CDR3. The D gene is left open where the match is weak. Only part of the rows carry a size: once, few, many, or a class if the clone is expanded.

>TRBV5-4|TRBD1|TRBJ1-2|.
CASSSDRGRGGYTF
TGTGCCAGCAGCTCGGACAGGGGACGAGGGGGCTACACCTTC
>TRBV29-1|TRBD1|TRBJ1-4|few
CSVEVTGANEKLFF
TGCAGCGTTGAAGTTACAGGGGCTAATGAAAAACTGTTTTTT
>TRBV28|.|TRBJ2-2|few
CASTRRGTGELFF
TGTGCCAGCACCCGAAGGGGAACCGGGGAGCTGTTTTTT
>TRBV11-2|TRBD2|TRBJ2-1|few
CASSLEGGGFNEQFF
TGTGCCAGCAGCCTCGAGGGCGGGGGATTCAATGAGCAGTTCTTC
>TRBV12-3/TRBV12-4|TRBD1|TRBJ2-1|.
CASRILRTGGKDEQFF
TGTGCCAGCAGGATTCTCAGGACAGGGGGTAAAGATGAGCAGTTCTTC
>TRBV20-1|.|TRBJ2-3|few
CSAKDIRSADTQYF
TGCAGTGCAAAGGACATTCGAAGCGCAGATACGCAGTATTTT
>TRBV13|.|TRBJ2-1|.
CASSLVGGNSYNEQFF
TGTGCCAGCAGCTTAGTTGGCGGGAACTCCTACAATGAGCAGTTCTTC
>TRBV5-1|.|TRBJ1-4|.
CASARGNNEKLFF
TGCGCCAGCGCGAGGGGAAATAATGAAAAACTGTTTTTT
>TRBV6-5|.|TRBJ2-5|.
CASSYSGRRQETQYF
TGTGCCAGCAGTTACTCTGGACGCCGACAAGAGACCCAGTACTTC
>TRBV18|.|TRBJ1-5|.
CASSPYSNQHQHF
TGTGCCAGCTCACCTTATAGCAATCAGCACCAGCATTTT
>TRBV7-6|.|TRBJ1-3|few
CASSPDIDSGNTIYF
TGTGCCAGCAGCCCAGATATAGACTCTGGAAACACCATATATTTT